This T cell receptor (beta chain) was captured by sequencing in a study of T cell responses to AZD1222 COVID-19 vaccine. The CDR3 runs to 14 residues. Germline assignment: CDR1 MNHEY and CDR2 SVGEGT. V was clipped by 8 bases and J by 5 bases, with 16 bases between them. The table came from immunoSEQ multiplex PCR; TCRdb's copy has only in-frame clones and leaves some out. The sample includes about 180,000 clones, about 91% seen only once; the top ten take roughly 8%. This clonotype was obtained from an adult in good health. The V and J genes are TRBV6-2 or TRBV6-3 and TRBJ1-5; a weak D match, TRBD1 (5 bases). Sample: peripheral blood, taken on day 0 of AZD1222 vaccination. The CDR3 bases are TGTGCCAGCCGCCCGGGTTCCAGGGATCAGCCCCAGCATTTT. Protein sequence: CASRPGSRDQPQHF.